A single sample gave rise to the 5 T cell receptor beta chains below, sequenced in a study of breast tumors, draining lymph nodes, adjacent tissues. Via MiXCR, TCRdb re-called the multiplex PCR reads, giving one row per CDR3 protein. Altogether roughly 130,000 distinct CDR3 sequences are present, about 31% being singletons, with the ten largest covering around 2.3%. The lymph nodes were axillary draining lymph nodes from breast cancer patients. The sequenced material came from axillary lymph node tissue. These receptors came from a female donor with breast cancer. Some clones in this sample may be carry-over from other donors' samples.

This clonotype was found many times. V usage is TRBV30 and J usage is TRBJ1-2; D perhaps matches TRBD1 (6 bases). V shed 4 bases and J shed 7 bases, with 16 bases lying between them. The CDR3 runs to 13 residues. Germline V CDR1 and CDR2: GTSNPN, SVGIG (reference sequence). The CDR3 spells CAWTRGPTAGYTF. The CDR3 region has the DNA TGTGCCTGGACCAGGGGACCGACGGCTGGCTACACCTTC.

The chain has TRBV7-2 and TRBJ2-7; 12 positions match TRBD2. This CDR3 has 16 amino acids. Losses at the gene ends were 4 bases for V and 6 bases for J; bases not matched to a gene: 10. Germline-derived CDR1 and CDR2 are SGHTA and FQGNSA. The CDR3 DNA sequence: TGTGCCAGCAGCTCGGGAGGTTGGACTAGCGGGATCGAGCAGTACTTC. It is translated as CASSSGGWTSGIEQYF. Based on the CDR3 plus reference TRBV7-2 and TRBJ2-7, the full variable domain is GAGVSQSPSNKVTEKGKDVELRCDPISGHTALYWYRQSLGQGLEFLIYFQGNSAPDKSGLPSDRFSAERTGGSVSTLTIQRTQQEDSAVYLCASSSGGWTSGIEQYFGPGTRLTVT.

This clonotype was seen repeatedly, ten times or more. One end of the junction does not line up with germline, which may come from a read error. The chain carries TRBV7-7 and TRBJ2-1, with 7 bases matching TRBD2. This CDR3 is built from 14 residues. CDR1 is SSHAT and CDR2 is FNYEAQ in the germline V gene (reference sequence). CDR3 in amino acids: CASSLAGEGNEQFF. The DNA of the CDR3 is TGTGCTAGCAGCTTAGCGGGTGAGGGGAATGAGCAGTTCTTC. Full variable domain (outside the CDR3, taken from reference TRBV7-7 and TRBJ2-1): GAGVSQSPRYKVTKRGQDVTLRCDPISSHATLYWYQQALGQGPEFLTYFNYEAQPDKSGLPSDRFSAERPEGSISTLTIQRTEQRDSAMYRCASSLAGEGNEQFFGPGTRLTVL.

The chain recombines TRBV15 with TRBJ1-5; TRBD1 aligns across 8 bases. V shed 3 bases and J 7 bases; nucleotides not matched to a gene: 8. The CDR3 is made up of 15 amino acids. CDR1 is LNHNV and CDR2 is YYDKDF in the germline V gene (reference sequence). DNA for the CDR3: TGTGCCACCAGCAGCCCCACAGGGGGAGACCAGCCCCAGCATTTT. Its protein product is CATSSPTGGDQPQHF.

This clonotype was seen ten or more times. The chain combines TRBV11-2 with TRBJ1-2; D perhaps matches TRBD1 (5 bases). The V end lost 1 base, the J end lost 4 bases, and 19 bases lay between the germline ends. The CDR3 covers 17 residues. Germline V gene lookup returns CDR1 SGHAT and CDR2 FQNNGV. The CDR3 protein is CASSLGVFQGYLYGYTF. CDR3 nucleotides: TGTGCCAGCAGCTTAGGTGTTTTTCAGGGTTACCTCTATGGCTACACCTTC.